This TCR beta chain originates from a study of early stage breast cancer tumors. The protocol was immunoSEQ multiplex PCR, while the TCRdb copy is restricted to in-frame clones and leaves out a portion. The table has about 3,600 clones, around 72% seen once; the top ten hold around 20%. This receptor was identified in a person aged 40-50 years with breast cancer. The sample consisted of breast tumor tissue.

The CDR3 bases are TGTGCCAGCAGTTCCCTAGCGGGACGGAGGGAAGAGACCCAGTACTTC. Amino acid sequence: CASSSLAGRREETQYF. The V call is TRBV27, the J call TRBJ2-5, with TRBD2 matching over 9 bases. CDR1 and CDR2 from the germline V gene are MNHEY and SMNVEV (reference sequence). This CDR3 spans 16 amino acids. With V trimmed by 4 bases and J by 3 bases, 9 bases remained unmatched.